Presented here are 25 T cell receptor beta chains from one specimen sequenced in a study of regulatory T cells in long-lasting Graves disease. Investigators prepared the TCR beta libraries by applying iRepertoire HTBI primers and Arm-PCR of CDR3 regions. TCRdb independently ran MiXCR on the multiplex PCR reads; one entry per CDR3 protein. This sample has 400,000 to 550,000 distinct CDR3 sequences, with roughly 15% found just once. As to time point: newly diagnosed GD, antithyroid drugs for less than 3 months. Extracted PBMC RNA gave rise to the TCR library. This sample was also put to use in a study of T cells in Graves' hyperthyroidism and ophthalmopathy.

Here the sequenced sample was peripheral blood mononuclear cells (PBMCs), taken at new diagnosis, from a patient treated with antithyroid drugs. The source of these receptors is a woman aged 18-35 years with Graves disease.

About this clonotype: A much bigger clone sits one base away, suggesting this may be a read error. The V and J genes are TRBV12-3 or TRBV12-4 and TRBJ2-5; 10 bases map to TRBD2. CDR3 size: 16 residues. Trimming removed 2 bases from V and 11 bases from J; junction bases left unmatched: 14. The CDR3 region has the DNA TGTGCCAGCAGTTTAATTAGCGGGAGGAACTACAATGAGCAGTACTTC. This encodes CASSLISGRNYNEQYF.

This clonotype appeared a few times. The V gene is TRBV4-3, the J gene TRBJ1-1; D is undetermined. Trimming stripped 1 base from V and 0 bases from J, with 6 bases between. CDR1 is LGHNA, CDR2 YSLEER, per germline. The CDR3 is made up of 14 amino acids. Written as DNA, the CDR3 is TGCGCCAGCAGCCAAGCAACGGTGAACACTGAAGCTTTCTTT. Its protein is CASSQATVNTEAFF.

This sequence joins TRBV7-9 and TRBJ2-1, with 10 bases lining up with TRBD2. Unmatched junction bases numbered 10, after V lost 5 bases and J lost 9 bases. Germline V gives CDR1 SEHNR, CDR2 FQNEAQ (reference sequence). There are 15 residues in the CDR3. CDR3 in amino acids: CASSTPGLAIGEQFF. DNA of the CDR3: TGTGCCAGCAGCACCCCGGGACTAGCGATTGGTGAGCAGTTCTTC.

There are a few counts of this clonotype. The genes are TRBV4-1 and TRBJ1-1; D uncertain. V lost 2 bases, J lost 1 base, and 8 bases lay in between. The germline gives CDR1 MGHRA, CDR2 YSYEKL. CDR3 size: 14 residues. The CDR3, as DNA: TGCGCCAGCAGCCAACCAGGAAAGAACACTGAAGCTTTCTTT. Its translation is CASSQPGKNTEAFF.

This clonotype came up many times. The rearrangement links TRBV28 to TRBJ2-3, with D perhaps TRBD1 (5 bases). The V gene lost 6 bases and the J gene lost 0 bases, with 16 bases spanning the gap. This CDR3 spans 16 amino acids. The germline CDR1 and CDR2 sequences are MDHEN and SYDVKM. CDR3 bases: TGTGCCAGCAGACCTATTGACAGTGCTAGCACAGATACGCAGTATTTT. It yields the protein CASRPIDSASTDTQYF.

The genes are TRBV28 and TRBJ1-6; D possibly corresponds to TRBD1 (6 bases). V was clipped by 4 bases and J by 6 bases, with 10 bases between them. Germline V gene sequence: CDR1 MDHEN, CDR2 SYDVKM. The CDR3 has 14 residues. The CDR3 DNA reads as TGTGCCAGCAGTTCCGGACAGTTTAATTCACCCCTCCACTTT. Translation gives CASSSGQFNSPLHF. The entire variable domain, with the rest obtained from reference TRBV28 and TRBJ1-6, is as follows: DVKVTQSSRYLVKRTGEKVFLECVQDMDHENMFWYRQDPGLGLRLIYFSYDVKMKEKGDIPEGYSVSREKKERFSLILESASTNQTSMYLCASSSGQFNSPLHFGNGTRLTVT.

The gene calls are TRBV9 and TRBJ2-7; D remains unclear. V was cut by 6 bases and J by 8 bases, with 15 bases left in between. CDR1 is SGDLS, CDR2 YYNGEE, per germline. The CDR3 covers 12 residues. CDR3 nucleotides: TGTGCCAGCAATACAAATGGCGACAAGCAGTACTTC. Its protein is CASNTNGDKQYF.

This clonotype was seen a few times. CDR3 sequence (DNA): TGTGCCAGCAGTTTTCGCAGGCACGACAACTATGGCTACACCTTC. Its protein product is CASSFRRHDNYGYTF. The J gene is TRBJ1-2, the V gene TRBV27; no definite D call. Per the germline V gene, CDR1 is MNHEY and CDR2 is SMNVEV (reference sequence). V lost 3 bases and J lost 2, with 13 bases in between. This CDR3 contains 15 residues.

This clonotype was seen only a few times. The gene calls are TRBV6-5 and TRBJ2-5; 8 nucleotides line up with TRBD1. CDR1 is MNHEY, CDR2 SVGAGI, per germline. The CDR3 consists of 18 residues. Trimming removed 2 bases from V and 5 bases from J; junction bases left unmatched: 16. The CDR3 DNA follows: TGTGCCAGCAGTTACGTTTCCGGGGGACAGGTTCGTCCGGAGACCCAGTACTTC. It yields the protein CASSYVSGGQVRPETQYF.

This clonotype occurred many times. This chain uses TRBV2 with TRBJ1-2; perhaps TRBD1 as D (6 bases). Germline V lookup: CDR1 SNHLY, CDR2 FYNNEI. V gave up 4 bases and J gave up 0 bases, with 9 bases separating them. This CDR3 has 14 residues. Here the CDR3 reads CASSGQEPNYGYTF. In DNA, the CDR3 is TGTGCCAGCAGTGGACAGGAACCTAACTATGGCTACACCTTC.

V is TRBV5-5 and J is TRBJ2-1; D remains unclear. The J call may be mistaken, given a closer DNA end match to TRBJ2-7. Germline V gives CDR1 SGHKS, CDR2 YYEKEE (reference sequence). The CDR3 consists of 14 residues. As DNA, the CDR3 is TGTGCCAGCAGCTTGCTAGTTTCCTACAATGAGCAGTACTTC. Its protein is CASSLLVSYNEQYF.

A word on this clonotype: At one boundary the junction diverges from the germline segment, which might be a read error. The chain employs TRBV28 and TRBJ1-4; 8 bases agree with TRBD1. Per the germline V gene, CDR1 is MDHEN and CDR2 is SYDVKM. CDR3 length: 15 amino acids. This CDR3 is CASSLMDRVNEKLSF. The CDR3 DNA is TGTGCCAGCAGTTTAATGGACAGGGTTAATGAAAAACTGTCTTTT.

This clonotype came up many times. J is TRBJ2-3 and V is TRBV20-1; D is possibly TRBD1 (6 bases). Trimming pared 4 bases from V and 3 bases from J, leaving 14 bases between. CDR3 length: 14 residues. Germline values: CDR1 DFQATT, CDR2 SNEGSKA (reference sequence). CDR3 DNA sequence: TGCAGTGCTAAGAGAGGGGGTTGGACAGATACGCAGTATTTT. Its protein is CSAKRGGWTDTQYF.

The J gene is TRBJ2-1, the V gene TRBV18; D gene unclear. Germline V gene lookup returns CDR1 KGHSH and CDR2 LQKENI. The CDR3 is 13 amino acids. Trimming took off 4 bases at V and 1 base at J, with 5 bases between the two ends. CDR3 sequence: CASSRVSYNEQFF. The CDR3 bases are TGTGCCAGCTCACGGGTGTCCTACAATGAGCAGTTCTTC.

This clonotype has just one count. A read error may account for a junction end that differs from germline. CDR3 amino acids: CAISEEREGRNEQFF. The CDR3 nucleotides read TGTGCCATCAGTGAAGAGCGGGAGGGCCGCAATGAGCAGTTCTTC. The gene calls are TRBV2 and TRBJ2-1, with 10 bases aligning to TRBD2. This CDR3 is 15 amino acids long. Germline lookup yields CDR1 SNHLY and CDR2 FYNNEI.

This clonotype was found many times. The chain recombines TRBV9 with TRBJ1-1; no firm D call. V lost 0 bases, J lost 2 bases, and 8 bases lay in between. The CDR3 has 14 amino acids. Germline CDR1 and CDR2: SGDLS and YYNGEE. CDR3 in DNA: TGTGCCAGCAGCGTAGTTTCTCAAAACACTGAAGCTTTCTTT. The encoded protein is CASSVVSQNTEAFF.

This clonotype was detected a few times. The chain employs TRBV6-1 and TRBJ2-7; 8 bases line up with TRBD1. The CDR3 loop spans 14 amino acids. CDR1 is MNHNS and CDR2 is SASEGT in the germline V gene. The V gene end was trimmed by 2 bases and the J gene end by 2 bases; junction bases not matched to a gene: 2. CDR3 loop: CASSERDRTYEQYF. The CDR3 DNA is TGTGCCAGCAGTGAAAGGGACAGGACCTACGAGCAGTACTTC.

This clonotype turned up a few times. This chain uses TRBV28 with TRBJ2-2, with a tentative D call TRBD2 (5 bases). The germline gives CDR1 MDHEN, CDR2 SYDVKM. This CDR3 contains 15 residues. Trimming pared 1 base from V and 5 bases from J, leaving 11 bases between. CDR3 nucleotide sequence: TGTGCCAGCAGTTTATCCAGCGGCTTAACCGGGGAGCTGTTTTTT. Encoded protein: CASSLSSGLTGELFF.

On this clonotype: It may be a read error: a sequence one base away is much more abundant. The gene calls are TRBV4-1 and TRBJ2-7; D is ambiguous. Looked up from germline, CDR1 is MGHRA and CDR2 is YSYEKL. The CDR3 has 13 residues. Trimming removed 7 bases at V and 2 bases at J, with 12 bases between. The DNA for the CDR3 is TGCGCCAGCATCCATGGGCTTCCCTACGAGCAGTACTTC. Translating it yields CASIHGLPYEQYF.

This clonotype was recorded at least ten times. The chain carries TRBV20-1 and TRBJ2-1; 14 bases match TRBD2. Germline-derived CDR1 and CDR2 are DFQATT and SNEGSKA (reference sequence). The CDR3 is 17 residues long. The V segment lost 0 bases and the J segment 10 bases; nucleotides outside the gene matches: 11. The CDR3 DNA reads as TGCAGTGCTAGAGATTCTTCCCCGCGGACTAGCGGGAGGGAGCAGTTCTTC. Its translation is CSARDSSPRTSGREQFF.

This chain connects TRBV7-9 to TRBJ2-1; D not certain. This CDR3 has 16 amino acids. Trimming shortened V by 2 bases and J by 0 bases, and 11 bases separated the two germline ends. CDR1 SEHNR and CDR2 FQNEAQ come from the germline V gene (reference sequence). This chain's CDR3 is CASSLIVGVSYNEQFF. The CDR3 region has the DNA TGTGCCAGCAGCTTAATAGTCGGTGTCTCCTACAATGAGCAGTTCTTC.

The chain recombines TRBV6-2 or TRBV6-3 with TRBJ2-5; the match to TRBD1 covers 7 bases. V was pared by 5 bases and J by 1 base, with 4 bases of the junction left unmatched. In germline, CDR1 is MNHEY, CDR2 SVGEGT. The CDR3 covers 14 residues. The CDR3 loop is CASSTTGVQETQYF. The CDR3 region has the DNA TGTGCCAGCAGTACCACAGGGGTCCAAGAGACCCAGTACTTC.

The CDR3 DNA is TGTGCCAGCAGTATGACTAGCGGGAGTTCCTACAATGAGCAGTTCTTC. Its translation: CASSMTSGSSYNEQFF. The rearrangement joins TRBV28 to TRBJ2-1; 12 bases line up with TRBD2. V shed 5 bases and J 1 base; nucleotides not matched to a gene: 3. Per germline, CDR1 MDHEN and CDR2 SYDVKM. The CDR3 runs 16 residues. Combining the CDR3 with reference TRBV28 and TRBJ2-1 gives the whole variable domain DVKVTQSSRYLVKRTGEKVFLECVQDMDHENMFWYRQDPGLGLRLIYFSYDVKMKEKGDIPEGYSVSREKKERFSLILESASTNQTSMYLCASSMTSGSSYNEQFFGPGTRLTVL.

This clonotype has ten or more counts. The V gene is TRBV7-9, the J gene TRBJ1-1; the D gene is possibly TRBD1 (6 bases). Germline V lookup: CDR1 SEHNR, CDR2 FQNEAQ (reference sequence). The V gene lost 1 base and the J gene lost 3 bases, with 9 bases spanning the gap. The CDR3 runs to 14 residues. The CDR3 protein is CASSLEDSHTEAFF. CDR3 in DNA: TGTGCCAGCAGCTTAGAGGACAGTCACACTGAAGCTTTCTTT.

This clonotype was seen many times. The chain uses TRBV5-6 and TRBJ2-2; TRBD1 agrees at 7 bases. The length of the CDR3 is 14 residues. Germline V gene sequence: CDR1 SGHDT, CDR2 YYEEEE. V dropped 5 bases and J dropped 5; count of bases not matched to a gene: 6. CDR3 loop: CASRRAGGTGELFF. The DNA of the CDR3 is TGTGCCAGCAGAAGGGCAGGGGGAACCGGGGAGCTGTTTTTT. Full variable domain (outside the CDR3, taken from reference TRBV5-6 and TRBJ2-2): DAGVTQSPTHLIKTRGQQVTLRCSPKSGHDTVSWYQQALGQGPQFIFQYYEEEERQRGNFPDRFSGHQFPNYSSELNVNALLLGDSALYLCASRRAGGTGELFFGEGSRLTVL.